This section outlines one TCR beta chain sequence together with its context. Its antigen is still unknown. These data belong to a study of shared clonotypes between healthy human individuals. Study in general: Each donor's CD8 memory used one plate, CD8 naive two, each CD4 subset three. Study-level findings and limits: A limitation of the genetic and exposure-history diversity represented arose from few donors.

Investigators divided CD4+ cells into CD45RA+ naive and CD45RA-negative memory subsets. Across several immunoSEQ plates, the genomic DNA of each subset was split evenly. Clones were sequenced by immunoSEQ multiplex PCR, and TCRdb holds only the in-frame ones, with some missing. Of about 2.4 million clones in the sample, 93% are singletons; the top ten hold roughly 0.36%. The sequence was obtained from a man aged 18 to 29 in good health. Some clones in this sample may be carry-over from other donors' samples. The specimen was naive CD4+ T cells from PBMCs. Subset specified: CD45RA+ positively selected.

The CDR3 sequence is CASSQAVLGSYEQYF. CDR3 bases: TGCGCCAGCAGCCAAGCTGTCCTGGGTTCCTACGAGCAGTACTTC. The chain is built from TRBV4-1 and TRBJ2-7, with unresolved D. This CDR3 has 15 residues. V dropped 1 base and J dropped 1 base, with 11 bases sitting between them. Germline loops: CDR1 MGHRA, CDR2 YSYEKL.